One sample yielded the 10 T cell receptor beta chains listed below, sequenced in a study of CD8+CD57+ T cells in acquired aplastic anemia. According to the study, genomic DNA was the template for TCR beta VDJ and CDR3 profiling. TCRdb independently ran MiXCR on the reads; one entry per CDR3 protein. The data show 250,000 to 350,000 distinct CDR3 sequences, with about 56% seen just once and around 7.6% held by the top ten. Sequenced input: sorted CD4+, CD8+, or CD8+CD57+ T cells (not recorded which) from PBMCs. Source of these receptors: a human donor with severe aplastic anemia or a healthy control (not recorded which).

The CDR3 sequence: CASKGQGYPDTQYF. In DNA, the CDR3 is TGTGCCAGCAAGGGCCAGGGGTACCCGGATACGCAGTATTTT. The rearrangement joins TRBV2 to TRBJ2-3; D might be TRBD1 (6 bases). From germline, CDR1 is SNHLY and CDR2 FYNNEI. The germline V and J ends were trimmed by 7 bases and 6 bases, with 17 bases remaining between them. This CDR3 is built from 14 residues.

The sample holds a few counts of this clonotype. The V gene is TRBV20-1, the J gene TRBJ2-7; tentatively, D is TRBD2 (5 bases). Trimming removed 1 base from V and 0 bases from J, with 10 bases in between. The germline gives CDR1 DFQATT, CDR2 SNEGSKA (reference sequence). The CDR3 runs 14 residues. CDR3 in amino acids: CSARAIGSSYEQYF. The CDR3 DNA follows: TGCAGTGCTAGAGCAATAGGGAGCTCCTACGAGCAGTACTTC.

This clonotype turned up a few times. The chain links TRBV7-9 to TRBJ1-5; the match to TRBD1 covers 8 bases. This CDR3 comprises 14 residues. Germline-derived CDR1 and CDR2 are SEHNR and FQNEAQ (reference sequence). V was clipped by 5 bases and J by 15 bases; unmatched bases: 15. The CDR3 DNA reads as TGTGCCAGCAGCCCAGAGATGGACAGGGCCCCTCTGCATTTT. This gives the protein CASSPEMDRAPLHF.

This clonotype was detected many times. This CDR3 is CSVKGPSTDTQYF. The CDR3 DNA follows: TGCAGTGTTAAAGGACCGAGCACAGATACGCAGTATTTT. V gene TRBV20-1 combines with J gene TRBJ2-3; unclear D gene. Germline CDR1 and CDR2: DFQATT and SNEGSKA (reference sequence). V gave up 7 bases and J gave up 0 bases, with 11 bases separating them. The length of the CDR3 is 13 residues.

V usage is TRBV7-6 and J usage is TRBJ1-2, with TRBD1 identical over 7 bases. The CDR3 spans 15 residues. Germline V CDR1 and CDR2: SGHVS, FNYEAQ. After removal of 5 bases from V and 9 bases from J, the junction contained 15 bases not matched to a gene. CDR3 region: CASSRYPDREESYTF. For the CDR3, the DNA is TGTGCCAGCAGCCGCTACCCTGACAGGGAAGAGAGCTACACCTTC.

Turning to this clonotype: Compared with germline, one end of the junction differs, possibly owing to a read error. The V and J genes are TRBV2 and TRBJ1-3; no definite D call. This CDR3 has 15 residues. Germline V lookup: CDR1 SNHLY, CDR2 FYNNEI. CDR3 sequence reads: CASKPKSGPGSTIYF. The DNA for the CDR3 is TGTGCCAGCAAACCTAAAAGCGGGCCTGGAAGCACCATATATTTT.

The gene calls are TRBV29-1 and TRBJ2-7; D not resolved. Trimming stripped 4 bases from V and 6 bases from J, with 16 bases between. The CDR3 is 13 residues long. Per the germline V gene, CDR1 is SQVTM and CDR2 is ANQGSEA. CDR3 residues: CSVGLQTPGEQYF. The CDR3 bases are TGCAGCGTTGGTCTCCAGACTCCCGGCGAGCAGTACTTC.

In this sample, this clonotype turned up once. The chain uses TRBV7-2 and TRBJ2-7; 15 bases agree with TRBD2. V gave up 4 bases and J gave up 7 bases; unmatched junction bases: 5. The CDR3 is 15 residues long. CDR1 SGHTA and CDR2 FQGNSA come from the germline V gene. The CDR3 DNA follows: TGTGCCAGCAGCTCCGGACTAGCGGGAGGGGATGAGCAGTACTTC. As protein: CASSSGLAGGDEQYF.

This clonotype has at least ten counts. The chain combines TRBV20-1 with TRBJ2-7; possible D gene TRBD2, 6 bases. V shed 6 bases and J shed 9 bases, with 15 bases lying between them. In germline, CDR1 is DFQATT, CDR2 SNEGSKA (reference sequence). The CDR3 runs to 11 residues. The CDR3 region is CSAYGSSMQYF. CDR3 nucleotide sequence: TGCAGTGCCTACGGGAGTAGCATGCAGTACTTC.

CDR3 sequence: CASSSRTGGISPLHF. For the CDR3, the DNA is TGTGCCAGCAGCTCCCGGACAGGGGGTATTTCACCCCTCCACTTT. The chain has TRBV4-2 and TRBJ1-6; 10 nucleotides match TRBD1. Germline trimming cut 5 bases from V and 9 bases from J; bases unmatched to any gene: 7. CDR1 and CDR2 (germline): LGHNA, YNFKEQ. The CDR3 loop spans 15 amino acids.